Below, 26 T cell receptor beta chains from the same sample are listed, as sequenced in a study of blood T cell repertoires in COVID-19. This table comes from immunoSEQ multiplex PCR, and its TCRdb copy is limited to in-frame clones, with some not included. The repertoire consists of 35,000 to 50,000 clones, with nearly 90% occurring once and the leading ten covering around 2.9%. Sequenced material: peripheral blood. The receptors were gathered from a man aged 45-65 years with active COVID-19.

The chain links TRBV5-8 to TRBJ1-5, with TRBD1 matching over 7 bases. Trimming removed 2 bases from V and 0 bases from J; junction bases left unmatched: 5. Germline loops: CDR1 SGHTS, CDR2 YDEGEE. The CDR3 runs 16 residues. CDR3 nucleotides: TGTGCCAGCAGCTTTGCGACAGGGCTTAGCAATCAGCCCCAGCATTTT. Translated, it gives CASSFATGLSNQPQHF.

The genes are TRBV18 and TRBJ1-5, with D perhaps TRBD1 (5 bases). Trimming took 0 bases from V and 7 from J, leaving 13 bases between them. In germline, CDR1 is KGHSH, CDR2 LQKENI. This CDR3 has 15 amino acids. CDR3 DNA sequence: TGTGCCAGCTCACCACCGGCCGGGCCAGGGCAGCCCCAGCATTTT. Its translation is CASSPPAGPGQPQHF.

The V and J genes are TRBV5-4 and TRBJ2-3; TRBD2 might be the D (5 bases). V lost 4 bases and J lost 0, with 12 bases in between. Germline CDR1 SGHNT, CDR2 YYREEE (reference sequence). CDR3 length: 15 amino acids. Here the CDR3 DNA reads TGTGCCAGCAGCCGGCGGGCTGGGAGCACAGATACGCAGTATTTT. Residues: CASSRRAGSTDTQYF.

Within the sample, this clone is medium-sized. This rearrangement joins TRBV5-1 to TRBJ1-3; 9 nucleotides agree with TRBD1. Germline CDR1 is SGHRS and CDR2 is YFSETQ. Trimming cost V 4 bases and J 3 bases; bases outside gene matches: 5. This CDR3 has 15 residues. The CDR3 nucleotides read TGCGCCAGCAGCGCTGGGACAGGGTTTGGAAACACCATATATTTT. This sequence encodes CASSAGTGFGNTIYF.

The genes are TRBV3-1 (or the pseudogene TRBV3-2) and TRBJ1-6; TRBD1 agrees at 10 bases. The V gene end was trimmed by 8 bases and the J gene end by 10 bases; junction bases not matched to a gene: 5. Germline V gives CDR1 LGHDT, CDR2 YNNKEL (reference sequence). This CDR3 region has 13 residues. The CDR3 loop is CASGQGDGSPLHF. The CDR3 DNA reads TGTGCCAGCGGACAGGGGGACGGATCACCCCTCCACTTT.

The V call is TRBV6-5, the J call TRBJ1-2; 8 bases are shared with TRBD1. This CDR3 has 13 residues. The trim removed 8 bases at V and 8 bases at J, leaving 10 bases unmatched. CDR1 MNHEY and CDR2 SVGAGI come from the germline V gene. The CDR3 DNA reads TGTGCCAGCTCGACAGGGGACAATTTGGGCTACACCTTC. Protein sequence: CASSTGDNLGYTF.

The chain uses TRBV5-8 and TRBJ2-3; 8 bases fit TRBD1. The CDR3 is 15 residues long. In germline, CDR1 is SGHTS, CDR2 YDEGEE. J was trimmed by 2 bases and V by 2 bases; bases with no gene match: 4. The CDR3 DNA reads TGTGCCAGCAGCTTCGGGACAGGATTCACAGATACGCAGTATTTT. Translation: CASSFGTGFTDTQYF.

The chain has TRBV7-3 and TRBJ2-1; a possible D gene is TRBD2 (7 bases). There are 13 residues in the CDR3. Trimming cost V 2 bases and J 8 bases, with 10 bases left between them. The V gene's germline CDR1 is SGHTA and CDR2 FQGTGA. The CDR3 region has the DNA TGTGCCAGCAGCTTAGGGGGGGCTGATGAGCAGTTCTTC. It yields the protein CASSLGGADEQFF.

In this sample, this clone turned up once. The rearrangement uses TRBV6-5 and TRBJ1-3; 11 positions match TRBD1. CDR1 MNHEY and CDR2 SVGAGI come from the germline V gene. There are 14 residues in the CDR3. J gave up 4 bases and V 8 bases, and 4 bases lay outside the gene matches. This CDR3 reads CASGQGARGNTIYF. For the CDR3, the DNA is TGTGCCAGCGGACAGGGGGCGCGGGGAAACACCATATATTTT.

The chain employs TRBV12-3 or TRBV12-4 and TRBJ1-1, with a weak D call TRBD1 (5 bases). V was cut by 5 bases and J by 0 bases, with 7 bases left in between. The CDR3 extends over 13 amino acids. CDR3 region: CASSVQVNTEAFF. CDR3 coding DNA: TGTGCCAGCAGTGTACAGGTGAACACTGAAGCTTTCTTT.

In the case of this clone: The junction shows a germline mismatch at one end, possibly a read error. Here the CDR3 DNA reads TGTGCCATCAGTTCCTCCGGGACAGGGAACTACGAGCAGTACTTC. Translated, it gives CAISSSGTGNYEQYF. The rearrangement uses TRBV6-2 or TRBV6-3 and TRBJ2-7; 9 nucleotides align to TRBD1. The germline V gene has CDR1 MNHEY and CDR2 SVGEGT. This CDR3 region has 15 residues.

This sequence joins TRBV11-2 and TRBJ2-1; 9 nucleotides line up with TRBD2. After removal of 3 bases from V and 4 bases from J, the junction contained 4 bases not matched to a gene. Germline-derived CDR1 and CDR2 are SGHAT and FQNNGV. This CDR3 region has 15 residues. CDR3 DNA sequence: TGTGCCAGCAGCTTCTCAGCGGGGGGTTACAATGAGCAGTTCTTC. Its translation is CASSFSAGGYNEQFF.

V gene TRBV5-1 combines with J gene TRBJ2-7, with 8 positions matching TRBD2. In germline, CDR1 is SGHRS, CDR2 YFSETQ. There are 15 residues in the CDR3. V shed 1 base and J 4 bases; nucleotides not matched to a gene: 7. CDR3: CASSLLPTSEYEQYF. The CDR3 DNA is TGCGCCAGCAGCTTGCTTCCGACTAGCGAGTACGAGCAGTACTTC.

The gene calls are TRBV29-1 and TRBJ1-1; the D is unclear. CDR3 size: 10 residues. V gave up 7 bases and J gave up 3 bases, with 6 bases separating them. The germline V gene has CDR1 SQVTM and CDR2 ANQGSEA. CDR3 coding DNA: TGCAGCGCGAAGCACACTGAAGCTTTCTTT. Translation: CSAKHTEAFF.

The chain joins TRBV7-9 to TRBJ2-7, with TRBD2 as a possible D gene (6 bases). The germline V gene has CDR1 SEHNR and CDR2 FQNEAQ (reference sequence). Between the trimmed V and J ends, which lost 5 bases and 2 bases, there was a span of 16 bases. The CDR3 is 15 amino acids. The CDR3 here is CASSINPGGTYEQYF. In DNA, the CDR3 is TGTGCCAGCAGCATCAACCCCGGGGGTACCTACGAGCAGTACTTC. Looking up the rest from reference TRBV7-9 and TRBJ2-7 gives the full variable domain: DTGVSQNPRHKITKRGQNVTFRCDPISEHNRLYWYRQTLGQGPEFLTYFQNEAQLEKSRLLSDRFSAERPKGSFSTLEIQRTEQGDSAMYLCASSINPGGTYEQYFGPGTRLTVT.

This clone was counted a few times. V gene TRBV27 combines with J gene TRBJ2-1; 7 bases align to TRBD1. This CDR3 is 16 amino acids long. V gave up 3 bases and J gave up 6 bases; unmatched junction bases: 11. Germline V gene lookup returns CDR1 MNHEY and CDR2 SMNVEV (reference sequence). Written as DNA, the CDR3 is TGTGCCAGCAGTTTGGCCAGGGGGTCAGGGTCCAATGAGCAGTTCTTC. Protein product: CASSLARGSGSNEQFF.

The chain carries TRBV2 and TRBJ2-5, with 11 nucleotides matching TRBD1. CDR1 and CDR2 (germline): SNHLY, FYNNEI. Losses at the gene ends were 6 bases for V and 5 bases for J; bases not matched to a gene: 2. The CDR3 totals 13 residues. The CDR3 region is CASRGTGGETQYF. CDR3 coding DNA: TGTGCCAGCAGGGGGACAGGGGGGGAGACCCAGTACTTC.

The chain uses TRBV28 and TRBJ2-7, with 11 bases lining up with TRBD2. The junction had 5 bases not matched to a gene; V was cut back by 5 bases and J by 2 bases. In germline, CDR1 is MDHEN, CDR2 SYDVKM. This CDR3 has 15 amino acids. CDR3 nucleotide sequence: TGTGCCAGCAGTGTACTGACTAGCGGGACCTACGAGCAGTACTTC. Protein: CASSVLTSGTYEQYF.

This chain joins TRBV6-5 and TRBJ1-1; D is unclear. Germline V gives CDR1 MNHEY, CDR2 SVGAGI. V lost 2 bases, J lost 2 bases, and 12 bases lay in between. The length of the CDR3 is 15 residues. CDR3 residues: CASSYSRLLNTEAFF. For the CDR3, the DNA is TGTGCCAGCAGTTACAGTAGATTACTTAACACTGAAGCTTTCTTT.

The rearrangement uses TRBV24-1 and TRBJ1-5, with 7 bases fitting TRBD1. The length of the CDR3 is 16 residues. V trimming: 5 bases; J trimming: 6 bases; junction bases outside the gene matches: 12. Germline-derived CDR1 and CDR2 are KGHDR and SFDVKD. CDR3 nucleotides: TGTGCCACCAGTGGTTCCGGGACAGTCGGCATTCAGCCCCAGCATTTT. Translating gives CATSGSGTVGIQPQHF.

CDR3 bases: TGTGCCAGTAGTATATTCGGGACAACCTACGAGCAGTACTTC. As protein: CASSIFGTTYEQYF. This chain joins TRBV19 and TRBJ2-7, with D perhaps TRBD1 (6 bases). Germline CDR1 reads LNHDA; CDR2 reads SQIVND (reference sequence). The CDR3 loop spans 14 amino acids. V lost 2 bases, J lost 2 bases, and 10 bases lay in between.

V usage is TRBV29-1 and J usage is TRBJ2-1; 11 nucleotides line up with TRBD2. CDR3 length: 15 amino acids. V lost 4 bases, J lost 8 bases, and 10 bases stayed unmatched. From germline, CDR1 is SQVTM and CDR2 ANQGSEA. The DNA of the CDR3 is TGCAGCGTTGGAGTAGCGGGGGGGCATGTCTATGAGCAGTTCTTC. Translating gives CSVGVAGGHVYEQFF.

The V gene is TRBV2, the J gene TRBJ2-2; 9 bases agree with TRBD2. CDR1 is SNHLY, CDR2 FYNNEI, per germline. V trimming: 3 bases; J trimming: 1 base; junction bases outside the gene matches: 9. The CDR3 runs to 18 residues. In DNA form, the CDR3 reads TGTGCCAGCAGTGATCGGGTTAGCGGGGGCCAGAACACCGGGGAGCTGTTTTTT. It codes for CASSDRVSGGQNTGELFF.

The chain combines TRBV27 with TRBJ2-7; D is ambiguous. Trimming took off 6 bases at V and 6 bases at J, with 18 bases between the two ends. This CDR3 has 14 amino acids. Germline CDR1 and CDR2: MNHEY and SMNVEV (reference sequence). CDR3 in DNA: TGTGCCAGCAGCAGGATGACACTCGCCTCCGAGCAGTACTTC. It encodes CASSRMTLASEQYF.

This chain uses TRBV10-3 with TRBJ1-2; no firm D call. Trimming removed 6 bases from V and 2 bases from J, with 13 bases in between. From germline, CDR1 is ENHRY and CDR2 SYGVKD. The CDR3 runs to 14 residues. The CDR3 here is CAIRGIPLNYGYTF. Here the CDR3 DNA reads TGTGCCATCAGGGGCATACCATTGAACTATGGCTACACCTTC.

This chain uses TRBV5-1 with TRBJ1-1; unclear D gene. Trimming stripped 4 bases from V and 7 bases from J, with 17 bases between. Per germline, CDR1 SGHRS and CDR2 YFSETQ. The CDR3 contains 14 residues. The CDR3 loop reads CASSPGGNGVEAFF. Here the CDR3 DNA reads TGCGCCAGCAGCCCCGGCGGGAATGGGGTTGAAGCTTTCTTT. The full variable domain, completed using reference TRBV5-1 and TRBJ1-1, is KAGVTQTPRYLIKTRGQQVTLSCSPISGHRSVSWYQQTPGQGLQFLFEYFSETQRNKGNFPGRFSGRQFSNSRSEMNVSTLELGDSALYLCASSPGGNGVEAFFGQGTRLTVV.